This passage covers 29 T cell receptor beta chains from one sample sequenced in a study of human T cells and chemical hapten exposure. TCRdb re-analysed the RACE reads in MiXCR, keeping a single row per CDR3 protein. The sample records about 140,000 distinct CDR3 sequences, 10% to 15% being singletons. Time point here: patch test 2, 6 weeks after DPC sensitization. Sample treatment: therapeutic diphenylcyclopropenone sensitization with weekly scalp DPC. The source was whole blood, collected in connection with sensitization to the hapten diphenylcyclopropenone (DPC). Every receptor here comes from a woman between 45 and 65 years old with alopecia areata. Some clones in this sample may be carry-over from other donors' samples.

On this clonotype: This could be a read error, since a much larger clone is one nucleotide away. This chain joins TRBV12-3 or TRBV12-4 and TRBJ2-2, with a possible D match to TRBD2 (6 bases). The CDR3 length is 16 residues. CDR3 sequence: CASSLSGLPNIGELFF. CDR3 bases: TGTGCCAGCAGTTTATCAGGACTACCCAACATCGGGGAGCTGTTTTTT.

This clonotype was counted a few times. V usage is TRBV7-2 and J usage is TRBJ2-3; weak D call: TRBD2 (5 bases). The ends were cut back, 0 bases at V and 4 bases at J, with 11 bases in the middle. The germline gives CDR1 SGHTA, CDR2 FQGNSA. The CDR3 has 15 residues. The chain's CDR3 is CASSLARGGADTQYF. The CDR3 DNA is TGTGCCAGCAGCTTAGCGCGAGGAGGCGCAGATACGCAGTATTTT.

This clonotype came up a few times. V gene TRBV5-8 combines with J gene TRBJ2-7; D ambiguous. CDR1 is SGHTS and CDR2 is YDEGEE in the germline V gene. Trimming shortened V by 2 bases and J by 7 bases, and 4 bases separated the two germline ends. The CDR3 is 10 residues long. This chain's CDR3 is CASSFPEQYF. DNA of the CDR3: TGTGCCAGCAGCTTTCCGGAGCAGTACTTC.

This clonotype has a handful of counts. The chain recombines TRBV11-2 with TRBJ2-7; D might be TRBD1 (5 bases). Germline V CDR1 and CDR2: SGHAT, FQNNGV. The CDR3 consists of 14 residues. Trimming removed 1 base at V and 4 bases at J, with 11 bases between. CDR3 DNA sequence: TGTGCCAGCAGCTTAGCCCCCCGACAGTACGAGCAGTACTTC. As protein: CASSLAPRQYEQYF.

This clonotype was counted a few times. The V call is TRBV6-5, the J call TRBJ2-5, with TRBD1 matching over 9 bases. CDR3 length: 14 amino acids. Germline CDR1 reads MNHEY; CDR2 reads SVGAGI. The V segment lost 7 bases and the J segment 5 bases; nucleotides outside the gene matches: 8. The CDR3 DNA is TGTGCCAGCAAGCGGACAGGGGCAAAGGAGACCCAGTACTTC. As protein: CASKRTGAKETQYF.

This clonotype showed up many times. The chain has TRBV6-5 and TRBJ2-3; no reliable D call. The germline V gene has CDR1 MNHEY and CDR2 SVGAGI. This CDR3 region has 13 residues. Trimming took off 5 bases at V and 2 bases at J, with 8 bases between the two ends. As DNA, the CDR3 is TGTGCCAGCAGTGTTCCGTTCACAGATACGCAGTATTTT. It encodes CASSVPFTDTQYF.

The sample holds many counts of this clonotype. In DNA form, the CDR3 reads TGTGCCAGCAGCTTAGGCCTAGGAGAGACCCAGTACTTC. Translation: CASSLGLGETQYF. V gene TRBV7-3 combines with J gene TRBJ2-5; no reliable D call. Germline CDR1 SGHTA, CDR2 FQGTGA. The CDR3 is 13 residues long. V was shortened by 2 bases and J by 4 bases, with 8 bases between the two germline ends. The whole variable domain, filled in from reference TRBV7-3 and TRBJ2-5, reads GAGVSQTPSNKVTEKGKYVELRCDPISGHTALYWYRQSLGQGPEFLIYFQGTGAADDSGLPNDRFFAVRPEGSVSTLKIQRTERGDSAVYLCASSLGLGETQYFGPGTRLLVL.

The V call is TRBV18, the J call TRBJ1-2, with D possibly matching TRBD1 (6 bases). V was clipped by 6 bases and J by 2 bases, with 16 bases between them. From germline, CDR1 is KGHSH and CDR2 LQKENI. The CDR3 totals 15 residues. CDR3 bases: TGTGCCAGCTCCCCAGGGGCAGGGACCAACTATGGCTACACCTTC. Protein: CASSPGAGTNYGYTF.

CDR3 residues: CASSHLDEINEQFF. In DNA form, the CDR3 reads TGCGCCAGCAGTCACCTAGACGAGATAAATGAGCAGTTCTTC. The genes are TRBV5-1 and TRBJ2-1; the D is unclear. This CDR3 is 14 amino acids long. The germline V and J ends were trimmed by 5 bases and 7 bases, with 16 bases remaining between them. The germline CDR1 and CDR2 sequences are SGHRS and YFSETQ.

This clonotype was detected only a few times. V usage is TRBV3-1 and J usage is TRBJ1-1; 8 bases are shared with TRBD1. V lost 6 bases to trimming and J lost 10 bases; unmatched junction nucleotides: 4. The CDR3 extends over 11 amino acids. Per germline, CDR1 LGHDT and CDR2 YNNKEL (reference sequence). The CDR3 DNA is TGTGCCAGCAGAACAGGGGGGGGAGCTTTCTTT. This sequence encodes CASRTGGGAFF.

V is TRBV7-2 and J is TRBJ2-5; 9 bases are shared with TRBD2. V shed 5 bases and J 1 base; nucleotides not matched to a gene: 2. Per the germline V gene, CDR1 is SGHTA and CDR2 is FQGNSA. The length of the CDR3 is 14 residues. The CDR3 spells CASSGGLAQETQYF. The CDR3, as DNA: TGTGCCAGCAGCGGGGGACTAGCCCAAGAGACCCAGTACTTC.

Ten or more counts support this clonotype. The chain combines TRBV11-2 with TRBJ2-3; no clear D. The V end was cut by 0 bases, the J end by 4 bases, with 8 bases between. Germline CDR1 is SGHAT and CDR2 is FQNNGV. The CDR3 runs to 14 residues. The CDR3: CASSLEGVADTQYF. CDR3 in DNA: TGTGCCAGCAGCTTAGAGGGCGTCGCAGATACGCAGTATTTT.

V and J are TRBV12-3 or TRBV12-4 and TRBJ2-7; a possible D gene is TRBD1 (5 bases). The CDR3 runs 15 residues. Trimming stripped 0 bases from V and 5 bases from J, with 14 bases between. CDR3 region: CASSLAGQGRNEQYF. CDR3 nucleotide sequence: TGTGCCAGCAGTTTAGCGGGCCAGGGCCGCAACGAGCAGTACTTC.

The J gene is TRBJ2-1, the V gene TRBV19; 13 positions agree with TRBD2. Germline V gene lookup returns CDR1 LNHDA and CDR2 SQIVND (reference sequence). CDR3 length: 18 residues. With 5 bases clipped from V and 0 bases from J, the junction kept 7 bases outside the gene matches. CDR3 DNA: TGTGCCAGTAGTGCAATTACTAGCGGGAGGGCCTCCTACAATGAGCAGTTCTTC. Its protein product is CASSAITSGRASYNEQFF.

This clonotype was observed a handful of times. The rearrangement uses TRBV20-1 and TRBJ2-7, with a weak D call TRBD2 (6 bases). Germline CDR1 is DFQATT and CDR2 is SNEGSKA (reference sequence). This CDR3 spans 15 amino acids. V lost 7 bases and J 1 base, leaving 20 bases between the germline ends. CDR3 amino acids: CSVPEMQGGSYEQYF. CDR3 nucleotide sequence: TGCAGTGTTCCTGAGATGCAGGGAGGATCCTACGAGCAGTACTTC.

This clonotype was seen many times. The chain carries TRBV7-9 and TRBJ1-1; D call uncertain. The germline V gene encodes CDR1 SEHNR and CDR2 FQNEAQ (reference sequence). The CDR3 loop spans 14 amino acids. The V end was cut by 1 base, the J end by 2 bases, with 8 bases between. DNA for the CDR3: TGTGCCAGCAGCTTAGAAGTAGAAAACACTGAAGCTTTCTTT. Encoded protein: CASSLEVENTEAFF.

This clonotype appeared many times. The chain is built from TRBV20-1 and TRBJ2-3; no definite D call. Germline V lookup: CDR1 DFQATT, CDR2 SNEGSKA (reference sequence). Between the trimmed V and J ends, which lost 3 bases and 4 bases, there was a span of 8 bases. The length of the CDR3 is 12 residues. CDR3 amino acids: CSARQVADTQYF. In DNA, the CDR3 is TGCAGTGCTAGGCAAGTCGCAGATACGCAGTATTTT.

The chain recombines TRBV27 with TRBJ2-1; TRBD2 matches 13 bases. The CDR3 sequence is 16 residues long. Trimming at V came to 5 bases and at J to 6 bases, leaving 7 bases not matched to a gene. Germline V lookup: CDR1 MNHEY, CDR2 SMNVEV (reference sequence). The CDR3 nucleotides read TGTGCCAGCAGTCCCCTTGGACTAGCGGGAGTCAATGAGCAGTTCTTC. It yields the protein CASSPLGLAGVNEQFF.

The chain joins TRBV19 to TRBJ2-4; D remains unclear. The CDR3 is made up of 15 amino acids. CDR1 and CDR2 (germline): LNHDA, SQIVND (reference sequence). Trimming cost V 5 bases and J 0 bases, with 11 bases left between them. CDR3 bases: TGTGCCAGTAGTCCTCAGTGGGTAGCCAAAAACATTCAGTACTTC. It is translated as CASSPQWVAKNIQYF.

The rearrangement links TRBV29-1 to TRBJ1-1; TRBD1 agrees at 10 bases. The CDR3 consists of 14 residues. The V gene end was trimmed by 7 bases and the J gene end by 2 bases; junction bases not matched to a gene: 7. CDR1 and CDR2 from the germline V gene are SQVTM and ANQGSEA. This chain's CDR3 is CSARQGAGNTEAFF. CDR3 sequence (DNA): TGCAGCGCTAGACAGGGGGCGGGAAACACTGAAGCTTTCTTT.

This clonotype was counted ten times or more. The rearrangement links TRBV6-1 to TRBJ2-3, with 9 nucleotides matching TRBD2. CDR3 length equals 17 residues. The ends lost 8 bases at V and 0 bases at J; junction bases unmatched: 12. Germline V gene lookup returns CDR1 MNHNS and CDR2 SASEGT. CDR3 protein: CASSRVGGRASTDTQYF. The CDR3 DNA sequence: TGTGCCAGCTCGAGGGTTGGCGGGAGGGCAAGCACAGATACGCAGTATTTT.

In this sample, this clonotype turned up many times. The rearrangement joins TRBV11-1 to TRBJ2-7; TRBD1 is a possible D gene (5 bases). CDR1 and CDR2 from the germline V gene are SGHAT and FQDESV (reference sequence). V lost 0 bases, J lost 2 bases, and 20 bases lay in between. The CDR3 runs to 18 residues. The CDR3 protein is CASSLARLIPPRAYEQYF. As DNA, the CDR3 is TGTGCCAGCAGCTTAGCTAGGCTGATCCCCCCCAGGGCCTACGAGCAGTACTTC.

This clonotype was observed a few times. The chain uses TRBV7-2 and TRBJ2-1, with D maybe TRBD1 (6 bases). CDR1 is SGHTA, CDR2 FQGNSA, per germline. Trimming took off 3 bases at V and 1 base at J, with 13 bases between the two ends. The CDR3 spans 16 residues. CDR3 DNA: TGTGCCAGCAGCTTCACCAGGGGAAGGTCCTACAATGAGCAGTTCTTC. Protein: CASSFTRGRSYNEQFF.

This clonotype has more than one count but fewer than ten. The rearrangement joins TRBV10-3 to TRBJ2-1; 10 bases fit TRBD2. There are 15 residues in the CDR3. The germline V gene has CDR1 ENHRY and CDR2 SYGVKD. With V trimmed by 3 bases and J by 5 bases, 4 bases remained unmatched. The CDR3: CAISDALAGDNEQFF. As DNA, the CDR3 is TGTGCCATCAGTGACGCCCTAGCGGGAGACAATGAGCAGTTCTTC.

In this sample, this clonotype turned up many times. Here the CDR3 reads CASSQQMGRPNQETQYF. The CDR3, as DNA: TGTGCCAGCAGCCAACAGATGGGCAGGCCCAACCAAGAGACCCAGTACTTC. The chain employs TRBV14 and TRBJ2-5; D is unclear. Germline V gene lookup returns CDR1 SGHDN and CDR2 FVKESK. V was shortened by 2 bases and J by 0 bases, with 16 bases between the two germline ends. CDR3 length equals 17 residues.

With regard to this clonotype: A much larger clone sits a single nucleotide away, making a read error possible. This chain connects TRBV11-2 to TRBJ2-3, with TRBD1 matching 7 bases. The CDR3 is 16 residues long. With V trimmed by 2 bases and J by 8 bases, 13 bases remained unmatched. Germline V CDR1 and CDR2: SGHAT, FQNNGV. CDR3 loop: CASSLQSRGRKGTQYF. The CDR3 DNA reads TGTGCCAGCAGCTTACAGTCCAGGGGGAGAAAAGGTACGCAGTATTTT.

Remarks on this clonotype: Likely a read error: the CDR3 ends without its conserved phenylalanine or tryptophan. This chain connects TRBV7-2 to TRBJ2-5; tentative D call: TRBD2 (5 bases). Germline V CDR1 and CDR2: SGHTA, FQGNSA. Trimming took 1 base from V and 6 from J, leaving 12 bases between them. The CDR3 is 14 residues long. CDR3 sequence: CASSLGAGSQTQYS. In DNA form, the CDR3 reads TGTGCCAGCAGCTTAGGGGCGGGCAGCCAGACCCAGTACTCC.

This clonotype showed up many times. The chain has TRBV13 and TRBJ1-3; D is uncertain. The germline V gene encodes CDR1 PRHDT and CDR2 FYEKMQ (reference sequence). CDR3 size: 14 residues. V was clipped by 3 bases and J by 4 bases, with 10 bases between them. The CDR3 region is CASSFVHLGNTIYF. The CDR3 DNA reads TGTGCCAGCAGCTTCGTACATTTGGGAAACACCATATATTTT.

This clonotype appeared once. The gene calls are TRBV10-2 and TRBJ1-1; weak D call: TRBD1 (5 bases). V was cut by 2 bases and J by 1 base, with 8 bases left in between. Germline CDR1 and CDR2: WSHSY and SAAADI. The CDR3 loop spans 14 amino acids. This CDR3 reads CASSEPGANTEAFF. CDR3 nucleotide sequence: TGCGCCAGCAGTGAGCCCGGGGCGAACACTGAAGCTTTCTTT.